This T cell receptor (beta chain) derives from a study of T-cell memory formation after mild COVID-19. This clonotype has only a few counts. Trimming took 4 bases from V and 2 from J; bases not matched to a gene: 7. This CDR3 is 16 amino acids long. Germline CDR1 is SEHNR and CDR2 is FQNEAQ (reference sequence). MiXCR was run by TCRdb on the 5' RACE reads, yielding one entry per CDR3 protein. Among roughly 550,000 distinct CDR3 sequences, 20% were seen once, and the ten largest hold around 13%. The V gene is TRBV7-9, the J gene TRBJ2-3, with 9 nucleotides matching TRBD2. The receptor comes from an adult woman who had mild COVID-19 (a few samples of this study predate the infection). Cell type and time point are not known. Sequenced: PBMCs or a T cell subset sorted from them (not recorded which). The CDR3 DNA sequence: TGTGCCAGCAGCTCAGCGGGAGGACCATTCACAGATACGCAGTATTTT. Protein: CASSSAGGPFTDTQYF.